This TCR beta chain emerged from a study of blood T cell repertoires in COVID-19. For the study at large: Collection of acute and convalescent COVID-19 samples took place in the United States, Italy and Spain. The analysed material was cDNA or gDNA that came from T cells, B-cell-depleted T cells, or PBMCs.

This clone has only one observation. In the study's own analysis: Amplification with reference gene primers provided the estimates of nucleated cell counts. Profiling relied on immunoSEQ multiplex PCR, and the TCRdb table lists in-frame clones only, not all of them. For V, J and clone size, that table is used; D and trimming come from the DNA. The data hold roughly 65,000 clones, with about 81% observed a single time. The specimen was peripheral blood. This sequence originates from a man of 80 years or more with acute or convalescent COVID-19.

For the CDR3, the DNA is TGTGCCAGCAGCCCAGAATTGAACACTGAAGCTTTCTTT. It yields the protein CASSPELNTEAFF. This chain connects TRBV7-3 to TRBJ1-1; no clear D. CDR1 SGHTA and CDR2 FQGTGA come from the germline V gene. Trimming removed 5 bases from V and 0 bases from J, with 7 bases in between. The CDR3 consists of 13 residues.